The 3 T cell receptor beta chains listed next were all sequenced from one sample in a study of T-cell memory formation after mild COVID-19. TCRdb independently ran MiXCR on the 5' RACE reads; one entry per CDR3 protein. Of a few hundred thousand distinct CDR3 sequences in the sample, about 16% were seen once. Material for sequencing was PBMCs or a T cell subset sorted from them (not recorded which). The receptor set was obtained from a young man who had mild COVID-19 (a few samples of this study predate the infection). Cell type and time point are not known.

In its sample, this clonotype was seen a few times. The chain carries TRBV5-1 and TRBJ2-4; weak D call: TRBD1 (5 bases). Trimming took 1 base from V and 8 from J, leaving 13 bases between them. Per the germline V gene, CDR1 is SGHRS and CDR2 is YFSETQ. CDR3 length: 14 residues. CDR3 DNA: TGCGCCAGCAGCTTGTGGGGTCAAGGGGACATTCAGTACTTC. Translation gives CASSLWGQGDIQYF.

V usage is TRBV29-1 and J usage is TRBJ1-1; TRBD1 matches 10 bases. After removal of 7 bases from V and 0 bases from J, the junction contained 2 bases not matched to a gene. CDR1 and CDR2 (germline): SQVTM, ANQGSEA. The CDR3 consists of 13 residues. The CDR3 sequence: CSGDRGLNTEAFF. CDR3 coding DNA: TGCAGCGGGGACAGGGGTCTGAACACTGAAGCTTTCTTT.

This chain links TRBV11-2 with TRBJ1-1; TRBD1 is a possible D gene (5 bases). Deletions cut 5 bases from V and 8 bases from J, with 15 bases between. CDR1 is SGHAT and CDR2 is FQNNGV in the germline V gene. The CDR3 extends over 13 amino acids. This chain's CDR3 is CASSLKWGSEAFF. The CDR3 DNA sequence: TGTGCCAGCAGCCTGAAATGGGGCTCCGAAGCTTTCTTT.